A single sample gave rise to the 22 T cell receptor beta chains below, sequenced in a study of identical twins. TCRdb itself ran the 5' RACE reads through MiXCR, one entry per CDR3 protein. The repertoire holds approximately 350,000 distinct CDR3 sequences, approximately 13% seen once, with 7.2% in the top ten. The same specimen was also included in a second study, on yellow fever vaccine responses in identical twins.

Sequencing was carried out using CD8+ T cells sorted from blood. Receptors originate from a young woman in good health.

The rearrangement joins TRBV11-2 to TRBJ1-1, with D tentatively TRBD1 (5 bases). Trimming took off 0 bases at V and 3 bases at J, with 11 bases between the two ends. This CDR3 is 15 amino acids long. Germline loops: CDR1 SGHAT, CDR2 FQNNGV. CDR3 loop: CASSLDPGWDTEAFF. The CDR3, as DNA: TGTGCCAGCAGCTTAGATCCAGGGTGGGACACTGAAGCTTTCTTT.

This chain joins TRBV9 and TRBJ2-2; 8 bases align to TRBD1. Germline CDR1 reads SGDLS; CDR2 reads YYNGEE. The ends lost 3 bases at V and 4 bases at J; junction bases unmatched: 8. CDR3 length: 16 residues. CDR3 sequence reads: CASSEPLTGATGELFF. The DNA for the CDR3 is TGTGCCAGCAGCGAGCCCTTGACAGGGGCCACCGGGGAGCTGTTTTTT.

This clonotype showed up many times. The CDR3 is CASSLYDSYNEQFF. In DNA form, the CDR3 reads TGTGCCAGCAGTTTATATGACTCCTACAATGAGCAGTTCTTC. This rearrangement joins TRBV27 to TRBJ2-1; D remains ambiguous. Trimming cost V 1 base and J 0 bases, with 4 bases left between them. This CDR3 region has 14 residues. Germline V gene data show CDR1 as MNHEY and CDR2 as SMNVEV (reference sequence).

This clonotype was detected a few times. The chain is built from TRBV29-1 and TRBJ2-7, with 7 bases identical to TRBD1. The CDR3 runs 14 residues. V lost 4 bases, J lost 0 bases, and 6 bases stayed unmatched. Germline loops: CDR1 SQVTM, CDR2 ANQGSEA. The CDR3 DNA is TGCAGCGTTGGTGGGACAGAGAGCTCCTACGAGCAGTACTTC. It codes for CSVGGTESSYEQYF.

In this sample, this clonotype turned up a few times. This CDR3 is CASSYRDIQYF. The CDR3 bases are TGTGCCAGCAGCTACCGGGACATTCAGTACTTC. This rearrangement joins TRBV7-2 to TRBJ2-4; D remains unclear. The CDR3 is 11 amino acids. The germline V and J ends were trimmed by 4 bases and 8 bases, with 6 bases remaining between them. Germline CDR1 is SGHTA and CDR2 is FQGNSA.

The sample holds many counts of this clonotype. The rearrangement links TRBV28 to TRBJ1-6; the D gene is possibly TRBD1 (5 bases). Per germline, CDR1 MDHEN and CDR2 SYDVKM. There are 14 residues in the CDR3. Trimming shortened V by 3 bases and J by 7 bases, and 10 bases separated the two germline ends. CDR3 region: CASSLRGGNSPLHF. As DNA, the CDR3 is TGTGCCAGCAGTTTGAGGGGCGGGAATTCACCCCTCCACTTT. Full variable domain (missing parts from reference TRBV28 and TRBJ1-6): DVKVTQSSRYLVKRTGEKVFLECVQDMDHENMFWYRQDPGLGLRLIYFSYDVKMKEKGDIPEGYSVSREKKERFSLILESASTNQTSMYLCASSLRGGNSPLHFGNGTRLTVT.

This clonotype turned up a few times. V gene TRBV9 combines with J gene TRBJ2-1; 7 bases line up with TRBD2. Germline CDR1 is SGDLS and CDR2 is YYNGEE. J lost 4 bases, V lost 4 bases, and 11 bases had no gene match. The CDR3 is 16 residues long. In DNA, the CDR3 is TGTGCCAGCAGCCCATGGAGCGGGGACCTTTACAATGAGCAGTTCTTC. It encodes CASSPWSGDLYNEQFF.

The chain links TRBV14 to TRBJ1-2; 11 nucleotides align to TRBD1. Trimming cost V 1 base and J 7 bases; bases outside gene matches: 8. This CDR3 comprises 16 residues. Germline assignment: CDR1 SGHDN and CDR2 FVKESK. The CDR3 region is CASSQVGQGALSGYTF. The CDR3 DNA reads as TGTGCCAGCAGCCAAGTAGGACAGGGGGCTTTGAGTGGCTACACCTTC.

The CDR3 DNA reads TGCGCCAGCAGTGAGTCCGGGACAGGGTTCGAGACCCAGTACTTC. It encodes CASSESGTGFETQYF. The chain is built from TRBV10-2 and TRBJ2-5; 9 nucleotides align to TRBD1. V was clipped by 0 bases and J by 5 bases; unmatched bases: 4. CDR1 and CDR2 from the germline V gene are WSHSY and SAAADI. The CDR3 has 15 residues.

The chain uses TRBV7-8 and TRBJ2-1; no clear D gene. CDR3 length: 15 amino acids. V was shortened by 5 bases and J by 6 bases, with 17 bases between the two germline ends. Germline CDR1 and CDR2: SGHVS and FQNEAQ. As DNA, the CDR3 is TGTGCCAGCAGCCATCATCCCCCTATGCGCAATGAGCAGTTCTTC. It translates to CASSHHPPMRNEQFF.

The chain uses TRBV28 and TRBJ2-7, with D tentatively TRBD1 or TRBD2 (5 bases each). CDR3 length: 15 amino acids. Germline V gene sequence: CDR1 MDHEN, CDR2 SYDVKM. V was shortened by 4 bases and J by 2 bases, with 15 bases between the two germline ends. CDR3 nucleotide sequence: TGTGCCAGCAGTTCCAGGAGGCAGGGACCCTACGAGCAGTACTTC. Residues: CASSSRRQGPYEQYF. The full variable domain, rest sourced from reference TRBV28 and TRBJ2-7, is DVKVTQSSRYLVKRTGEKVFLECVQDMDHENMFWYRQDPGLGLRLIYFSYDVKMKEKGDIPEGYSVSREKKERFSLILESASTNQTSMYLCASSSRRQGPYEQYFGPGTRLTVT.

This clonotype has just a few counts. The chain uses TRBV7-8 and TRBJ2-1, with D unclear. Germline V gene data show CDR1 as SGHVS and CDR2 as FQNEAQ. Trimming took 8 bases from V and 4 from J, leaving 12 bases between them. This CDR3 comprises 13 residues. CDR3 in amino acids: CASAGSVYNEQFF. For the CDR3, the DNA is TGTGCCAGCGCCGGGTCCGTATACAATGAGCAGTTCTTC.

This sequence joins TRBV6-1 and TRBJ2-2; perhaps TRBD2 as D (6 bases). The CDR3 length is 16 residues. Looked up from germline, CDR1 is MNHNS and CDR2 is SASEGT. V was cut by 3 bases and J by 7 bases, with 18 bases left in between. DNA for the CDR3: TGTGCCAGCAGTGATGTAGTGGGAGGTGGGGTCGGGGAGCTGTTTTTT. As protein: CASSDVVGGGVGELFF.

This clonotype was detected ten times or more. The chain links TRBV4-2 to TRBJ2-1; tentatively, D is TRBD2 (6 bases). Germline-derived CDR1 and CDR2 are LGHNA and YNFKEQ. The CDR3 length is 17 residues. V was trimmed by 0 bases and J by 15 bases, leaving 27 bases between them. The CDR3 coding sequence is TGTGCCAGCAGCCAAGATGTGGGAGCGGGTCTCCCCCCCCGTGGGTTCTTC. Protein product: CASSQDVGAGLPPRGFF.

This chain joins TRBV15 and TRBJ2-1; 11 positions match TRBD1. Trimming took 1 base from V and 4 from J; bases not matched to a gene: 3. Germline V lookup: CDR1 LNHNV, CDR2 YYDKDF (reference sequence). The CDR3 covers 16 residues. CDR3 DNA sequence: TGTGCCACCAGCAGAGGCCGGGACAGGGGGTACAATGAGCAGTTCTTC. Amino acids: CATSRGRDRGYNEQFF.

The chain recombines TRBV27 with TRBJ2-5; maybe TRBD1 (5 bases). Germline V gives CDR1 MNHEY, CDR2 SMNVEV (reference sequence). V lost 8 bases and J lost 3, with 10 bases in between. The CDR3 contains 12 residues. The CDR3 region is CASSGREETQYF. CDR3 DNA sequence: TGTGCCAGCTCAGGCAGGGAAGAGACCCAGTACTTC.

The chain employs TRBV13 and TRBJ2-3; D is perhaps TRBD1 (6 bases). V lost 5 bases to trimming and J lost 2 bases, with 20 bases between them. The CDR3 length is 17 residues. Germline loops: CDR1 PRHDT, CDR2 FYEKMQ (reference sequence). Here the CDR3 reads CASSTRWAGEFTDTQYF. The CDR3 bases are TGTGCCAGCAGCACCCGGTGGGCAGGGGAGTTCACAGATACGCAGTATTTT.

V usage is TRBV24-1 and J usage is TRBJ2-1; either TRBD1 or TRBD2 may fit D (6 bases each). CDR3 size: 14 residues. From germline, CDR1 is KGHDR and CDR2 SFDVKD. Trimming took 10 bases from V and 9 from J, leaving 21 bases between them. The CDR3 loop is CATGGGLGGFEQFF. CDR3 in DNA: TGTGCCACGGGTGGGGGGCTTGGGGGGTTTGAGCAGTTCTTC.

This clonotype was detected ten times or more. The V call is TRBV11-2, the J call TRBJ2-7, with D perhaps matching TRBD2 (5 bases). The germline gives CDR1 SGHAT, CDR2 FQNNGV. CDR3 length: 13 amino acids. Between the trimmed V and J ends, which lost 1 base and 3 bases, there was a span of 7 bases. The CDR3, as DNA: TGTGCCAGCAGCTTAGGAGGGCGCTACGAGCAGTACGTC. It is translated as CASSLGGRYEQYV.

This clonotype was seen only a few times. The chain recombines TRBV6-1 with TRBJ2-7, with D possibly being TRBD1 or TRBD2 (5 bases each). The germline V gene encodes CDR1 MNHNS and CDR2 SASEGT. The ends were cut back, 3 bases at V and 3 bases at J, with 9 bases in the middle. This CDR3 is built from 13 residues. For the CDR3, the DNA is TGTGCCAGCAGTGACAGGGAGAGCTACGAGCAGTACTTC. Translation gives CASSDRESYEQYF.

This clonotype was counted only a few times. This chain joins TRBV6-1 and TRBJ1-5, with a weak D call TRBD1 (6 bases). Trimming stripped 4 bases from V and 2 bases from J, with 15 bases between. In germline, CDR1 is MNHNS, CDR2 SASEGT. The CDR3 spans 16 residues. This chain's CDR3 is CASSASGGLGNQPQHF. CDR3 in DNA: TGTGCCAGCAGTGCCTCGGGGGGCTTGGGCAATCAGCCCCAGCATTTT.

The genes are TRBV20-1 and TRBJ2-7; TRBD1 matches 8 bases. V lost 2 bases to trimming and J lost 4 bases; unmatched junction nucleotides: 10. This CDR3 spans 15 amino acids. The germline CDR1 and CDR2 sequences are DFQATT and SNEGSKA (reference sequence). The CDR3, as DNA: TGCAGTGCTAGACCAGGGGGCCTAGGTTCGTACGAGCAGTACGTC. Translating gives CSARPGGLGSYEQYV.